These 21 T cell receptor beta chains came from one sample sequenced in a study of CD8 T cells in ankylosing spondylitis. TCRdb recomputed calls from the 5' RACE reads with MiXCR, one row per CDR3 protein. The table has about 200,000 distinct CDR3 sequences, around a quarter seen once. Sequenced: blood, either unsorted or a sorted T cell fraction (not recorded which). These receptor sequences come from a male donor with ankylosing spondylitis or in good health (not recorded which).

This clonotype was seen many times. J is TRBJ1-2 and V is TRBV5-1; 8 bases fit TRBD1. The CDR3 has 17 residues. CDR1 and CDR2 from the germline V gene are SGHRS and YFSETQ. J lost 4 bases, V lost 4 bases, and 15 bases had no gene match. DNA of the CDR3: TGCGCCAGCAGCACCGTCCAAAGCGGACAGGGACTCTATGGCTACACCTTC. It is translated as CASSTVQSGQGLYGYTF.

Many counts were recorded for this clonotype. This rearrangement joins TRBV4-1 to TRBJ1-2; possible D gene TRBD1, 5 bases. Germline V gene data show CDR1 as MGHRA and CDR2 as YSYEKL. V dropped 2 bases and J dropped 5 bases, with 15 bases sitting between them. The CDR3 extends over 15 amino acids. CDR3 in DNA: TGCGCCAGCAGCCAACTGGGGCAGCCCGGATATGGCTACACCTTC. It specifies CASSQLGQPGYGYTF.

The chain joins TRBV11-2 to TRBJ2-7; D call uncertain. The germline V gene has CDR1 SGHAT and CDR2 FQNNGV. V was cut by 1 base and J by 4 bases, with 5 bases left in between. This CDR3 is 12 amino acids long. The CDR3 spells CASSLGFYEQYF. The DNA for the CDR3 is TGTGCCAGCAGCTTAGGATTTTACGAGCAGTACTTC.

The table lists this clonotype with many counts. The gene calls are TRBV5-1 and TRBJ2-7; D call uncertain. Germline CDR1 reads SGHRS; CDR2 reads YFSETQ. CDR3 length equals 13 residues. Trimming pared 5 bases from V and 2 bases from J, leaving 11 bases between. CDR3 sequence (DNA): TGCGCCAGCAGAATTCCAGGAACCTACGAGCAGTACTTC. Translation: CASRIPGTYEQYF.

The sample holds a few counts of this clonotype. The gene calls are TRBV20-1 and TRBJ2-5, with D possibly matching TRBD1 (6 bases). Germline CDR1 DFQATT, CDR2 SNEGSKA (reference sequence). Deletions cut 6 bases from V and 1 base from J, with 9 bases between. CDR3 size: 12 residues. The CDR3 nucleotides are TGCAGTGCAAGGGACACCCAAGAGACCCAGTACTTC. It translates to CSARDTQETQYF.

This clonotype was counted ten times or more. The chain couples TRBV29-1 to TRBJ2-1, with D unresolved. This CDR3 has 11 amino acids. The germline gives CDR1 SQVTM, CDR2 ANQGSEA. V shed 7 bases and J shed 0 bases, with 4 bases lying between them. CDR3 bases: TGCAGCGGAAGCTCCTACAATGAGCAGTTCTTC. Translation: CSGSSYNEQFF.

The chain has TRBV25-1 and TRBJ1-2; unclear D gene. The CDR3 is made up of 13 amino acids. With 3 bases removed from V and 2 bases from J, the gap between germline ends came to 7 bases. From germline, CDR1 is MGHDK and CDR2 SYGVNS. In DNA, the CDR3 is TGTGCCAGCAGTGAGGGAGGGAACTATGGCTACACCTTC. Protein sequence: CASSEGGNYGYTF.

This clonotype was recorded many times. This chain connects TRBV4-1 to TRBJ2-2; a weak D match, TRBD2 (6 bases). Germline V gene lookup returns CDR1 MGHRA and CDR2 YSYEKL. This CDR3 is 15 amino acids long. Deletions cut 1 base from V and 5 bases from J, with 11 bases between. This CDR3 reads CASSQGGGRTGELFF. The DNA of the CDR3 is TGCGCCAGCAGCCAAGGTGGTGGGAGGACCGGGGAGCTGTTTTTT.

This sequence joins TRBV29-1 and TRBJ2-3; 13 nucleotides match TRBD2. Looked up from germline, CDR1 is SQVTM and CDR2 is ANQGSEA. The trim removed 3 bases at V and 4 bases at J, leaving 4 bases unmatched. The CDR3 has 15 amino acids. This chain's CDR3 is CSVDPGLAGPDTQYF. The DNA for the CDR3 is TGCAGCGTTGACCCGGGACTAGCGGGACCAGATACGCAGTATTTT.

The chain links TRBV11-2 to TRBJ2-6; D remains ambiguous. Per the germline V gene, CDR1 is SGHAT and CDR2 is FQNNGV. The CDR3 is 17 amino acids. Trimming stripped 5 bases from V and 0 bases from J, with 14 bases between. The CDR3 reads CASSLLGRNSGANVLTF. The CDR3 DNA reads TGTGCCAGCAGCCTCCTTGGTCGGAACTCTGGGGCCAACGTCCTGACTTTC.

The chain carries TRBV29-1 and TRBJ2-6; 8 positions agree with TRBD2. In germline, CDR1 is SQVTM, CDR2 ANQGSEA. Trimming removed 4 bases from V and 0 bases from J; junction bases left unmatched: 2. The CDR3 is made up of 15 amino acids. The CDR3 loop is CSVAGGASGANVLTF. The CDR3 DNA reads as TGCAGCGTTGCGGGGGGGGCCTCTGGGGCCAACGTCCTGACTTTC.

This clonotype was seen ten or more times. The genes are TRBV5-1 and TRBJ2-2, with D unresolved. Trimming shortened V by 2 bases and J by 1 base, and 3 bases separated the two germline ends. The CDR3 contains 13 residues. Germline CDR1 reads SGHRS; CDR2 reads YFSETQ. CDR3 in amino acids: CASSFRNTGELFF. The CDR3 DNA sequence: TGCGCCAGCAGCTTCAGGAACACCGGGGAGCTGTTTTTT.

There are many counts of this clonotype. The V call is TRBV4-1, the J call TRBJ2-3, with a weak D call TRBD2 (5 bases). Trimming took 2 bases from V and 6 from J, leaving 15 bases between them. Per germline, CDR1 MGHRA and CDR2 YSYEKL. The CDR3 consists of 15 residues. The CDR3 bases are TGCGCCAGCAGCCAACCGGACTTTGCGAGGGATACGCAGTATTTT. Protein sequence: CASSQPDFARDTQYF.

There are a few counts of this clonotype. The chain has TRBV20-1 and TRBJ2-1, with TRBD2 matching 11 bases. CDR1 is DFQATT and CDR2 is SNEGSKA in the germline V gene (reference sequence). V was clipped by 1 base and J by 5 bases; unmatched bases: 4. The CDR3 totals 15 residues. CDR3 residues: CSARATSGAHNEQFF. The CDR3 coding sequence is TGCAGTGCTAGAGCGACTAGCGGGGCCCACAATGAGCAGTTCTTC.

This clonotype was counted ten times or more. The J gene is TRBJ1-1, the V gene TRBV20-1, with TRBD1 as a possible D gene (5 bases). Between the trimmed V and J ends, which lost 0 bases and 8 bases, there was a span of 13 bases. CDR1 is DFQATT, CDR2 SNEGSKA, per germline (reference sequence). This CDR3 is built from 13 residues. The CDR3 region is CSARDSQGGEAFF. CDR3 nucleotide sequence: TGCAGTGCTAGAGATAGCCAGGGAGGGGAAGCTTTCTTT.

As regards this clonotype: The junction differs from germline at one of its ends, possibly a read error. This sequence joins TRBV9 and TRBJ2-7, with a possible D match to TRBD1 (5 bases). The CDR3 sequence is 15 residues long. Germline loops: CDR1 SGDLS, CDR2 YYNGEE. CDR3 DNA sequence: TGTGCCAGCAGCGTAGCTGGAATGGGGCCTCCTTACGAGCAGTTC. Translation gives CASSVAGMGPPYEQF.

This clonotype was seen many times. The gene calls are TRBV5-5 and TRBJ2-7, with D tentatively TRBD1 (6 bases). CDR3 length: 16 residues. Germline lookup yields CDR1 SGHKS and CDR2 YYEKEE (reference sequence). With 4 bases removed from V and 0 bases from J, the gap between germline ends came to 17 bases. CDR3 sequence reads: CASSKQGSPSSYEQYF. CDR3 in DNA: TGTGCCAGCAGCAAACAGGGATCGCCGAGCTCCTACGAGCAGTACTTC.

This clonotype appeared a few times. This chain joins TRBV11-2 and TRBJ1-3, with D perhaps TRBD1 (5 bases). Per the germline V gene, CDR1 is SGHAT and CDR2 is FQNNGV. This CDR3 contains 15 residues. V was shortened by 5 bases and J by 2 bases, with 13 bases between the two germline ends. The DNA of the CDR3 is TGTGCCAGCAGCATGGGGCCGACCCCTGGAAACACCATATATTTT. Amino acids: CASSMGPTPGNTIYF.

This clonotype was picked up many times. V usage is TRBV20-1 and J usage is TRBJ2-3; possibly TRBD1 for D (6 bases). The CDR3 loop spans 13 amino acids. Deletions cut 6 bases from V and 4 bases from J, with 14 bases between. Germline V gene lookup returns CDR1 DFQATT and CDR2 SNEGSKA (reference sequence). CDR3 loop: CSAQETGSDTQYF. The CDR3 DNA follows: TGCAGTGCCCAGGAGACAGGTTCAGATACGCAGTATTTT.

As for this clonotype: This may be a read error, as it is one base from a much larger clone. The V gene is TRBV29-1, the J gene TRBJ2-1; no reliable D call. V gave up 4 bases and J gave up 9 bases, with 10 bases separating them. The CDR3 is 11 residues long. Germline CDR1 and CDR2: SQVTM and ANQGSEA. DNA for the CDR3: TGCAGCGTTGTGTATTACTGTGAGCAGTTCTTC. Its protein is CSVVYYCEQFF.

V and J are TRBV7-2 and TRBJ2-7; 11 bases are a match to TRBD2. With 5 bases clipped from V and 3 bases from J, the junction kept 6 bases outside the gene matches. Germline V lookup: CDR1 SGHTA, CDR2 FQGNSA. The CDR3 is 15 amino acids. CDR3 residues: CASSDTSGRVYEQYF. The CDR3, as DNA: TGTGCCAGCAGCGACACTAGCGGGAGAGTCTACGAGCAGTACTTC.